The table lists the clone carrying this T cell receptor (beta chain) with a few counts. V dropped 5 bases and J dropped 5 bases, with 10 bases sitting between them. CDR3 length: 12 amino acids. Germline V gene lookup returns CDR1 DFQATT and CDR2 SNEGSKA (reference sequence). Primers used in a second PCR of about 7 to 12 cycles were a sample-barcoded 5' primer and a J-beta primer mix. TCRdb reanalysed the 5' RACE reads using MiXCR and keeps one entry per CDR3 protein. The table has 750,000 or so distinct CDR3 sequences, just under 25% seen once. The sample comes from a study of blood T cells in healthy people across ages. This sample was also put to use in a study of T cells of mothers and their children.

The V and J genes are TRBV20-1 and TRBJ2-1; D is undetermined. The sample consisted of blood. The clonotype comes from a boy aged 10-17 years in good health. This CDR3 is CSAVGGNNEQFF. In nucleotides, the CDR3 is TGCAGTGCTGTCGGCGGAAACAATGAGCAGTTCTTC.